Shown below are 24 T cell receptor beta chains from a single sample sequenced in a study of blood T cell repertoires in COVID-19. The repertoire was sequenced with immunoSEQ multiplex PCR; TCRdb's copy has only in-frame clones and lacks some. The sample carries more than 250,000 clones, approximately 90% recorded once. What was sequenced was PBMCs or T cells enriched from blood (not recorded which). The receptors here all came from a middle-aged woman with acute COVID-19.

The J gene is TRBJ2-7, the V gene TRBV9, with 14 bases aligning to TRBD2. From germline, CDR1 is SGDLS and CDR2 YYNGEE. This CDR3 spans 16 amino acids. With V trimmed by 4 bases and J by 2 bases, 5 bases remained unmatched. The CDR3: CASSSGLAGGTYEQYF. CDR3 sequence (DNA): TGTGCCAGCAGCTCCGGACTAGCGGGAGGCACCTACGAGCAGTACTTC.

The chain recombines TRBV20-1 with TRBJ1-1, with D unclear. The CDR3 sequence is 13 residues long. V gave up 3 bases and J gave up 3 bases, with 11 bases separating them. Germline V gene sequence: CDR1 DFQATT, CDR2 SNEGSKA (reference sequence). The CDR3 DNA reads as TGCAGTGCTAGTATTATCGCGGACACTGAAGCTTTCTTT. Translated: CSASIIADTEAFF.

The sample holds one count of this clone. This chain connects TRBV7-8 to TRBJ1-1; D uncertain. The CDR3 is made up of 14 amino acids. The V end was cut by 3 bases, the J end by 0 bases, with 8 bases between. CDR1 and CDR2 from the germline V gene are SGHVS and FQNEAQ. The CDR3 DNA reads TGTGCCAGCAGCTTGGGGAGGGTGAACACTGAAGCTTTCTTT. Its translation is CASSLGRVNTEAFF.

This rearrangement joins TRBV24-1 to TRBJ2-1, with D tentatively TRBD1 (5 bases). This CDR3 contains 15 residues. Germline CDR1 KGHDR, CDR2 SFDVKD. V lost 3 bases to trimming and J lost 8 bases, with 16 bases between them. The CDR3 protein is CATSDRLRVGDEQFF. The CDR3 region has the DNA TGTGCCACCAGTGATCGCCTTCGGGTAGGGGATGAGCAGTTCTTC.

This chain links TRBV20-1 with TRBJ2-3, with D perhaps TRBD2 (6 bases). Trimming took off 3 bases at V and 4 bases at J, with 14 bases between the two ends. The CDR3 is 14 amino acids. Germline CDR1 is DFQATT and CDR2 is SNEGSKA (reference sequence). The CDR3, as DNA: TGCAGTGCTAGTTTGCGGGAAGGCGCAGATACGCAGTATTTT. This sequence encodes CSASLREGADTQYF.

The J gene is TRBJ2-1, the V gene TRBV3-1 (or the pseudogene TRBV3-2); 7 nucleotides line up with TRBD1. J lost 4 bases, V lost 2 bases, and 11 bases had no gene match. The CDR3 is made up of 17 amino acids. The germline gives CDR1 LGHDT, CDR2 YNNKEL (reference sequence). CDR3 DNA: TGTGCCAGCAGCCAACTAACCGGGACAGACCTTTACAATGAGCAGTTCTTC. This codes for CASSQLTGTDLYNEQFF.

This chain uses TRBV2 with TRBJ2-1, with D maybe TRBD2 (5 bases). CDR3 length: 12 residues. Trimming shortened V by 6 bases and J by 8 bases, and 11 bases separated the two germline ends. Germline V gene lookup returns CDR1 SNHLY and CDR2 FYNNEI. The CDR3 DNA follows: TGTGCCAGCAGAAGTGTCGGGGATGAGCAGTTCTTC. Encoded protein: CASRSVGDEQFF.

V is TRBV7-8 and J is TRBJ2-1; 11 nucleotides agree with TRBD2. Unmatched junction bases numbered 2, after V lost 1 base and J lost 6 bases. This CDR3 spans 15 amino acids. Germline V lookup: CDR1 SGHVS, CDR2 FQNEAQ. The CDR3 protein is CASSLGLAGLNEQFF. DNA for the CDR3: TGTGCCAGCAGCTTAGGACTAGCGGGACTCAATGAGCAGTTCTTC.

The V call is TRBV18, the J call TRBJ2-7; TRBD2 might be the D (6 bases). The V and J ends lost 6 bases and 10 bases respectively, with 19 bases between them. There are 13 residues in the CDR3. Germline V gene lookup returns CDR1 KGHSH and CDR2 LQKENI. The CDR3 DNA follows: TGTGCCAGCTCTCGGACGAATACGGGGGAACAGTACTTC. Translating gives CASSRTNTGEQYF.

V is TRBV2 and J is TRBJ1-2, with D tentatively TRBD1 (5 bases). Trimming removed 4 bases from V and 8 bases from J, with 14 bases in between. Germline assignment: CDR1 SNHLY and CDR2 FYNNEI. This CDR3 spans 13 amino acids. Here the CDR3 DNA reads TGTGCCAGCAGTGCGGGGGAATTTAGGGGCTACACCTTC. This sequence encodes CASSAGEFRGYTF.

The V call is TRBV6-6, the J call TRBJ1-4, with 7 bases lining up with TRBD1. This CDR3 comprises 17 residues. CDR1 and CDR2 (germline): MNHNY, SVGAGI (reference sequence). With V trimmed by 7 bases and J by 0 bases, 11 bases remained unmatched. CDR3: CASIRSGQVATNEKLFF. The CDR3 nucleotides are TGTGCCAGCATTCGTTCCGGACAGGTGGCAACTAATGAAAAACTGTTTTTT.

The rearrangement joins TRBV29-1 to TRBJ1-1; possible D gene TRBD1, 6 bases. Trimming cost V 1 base and J 7 bases, with 16 bases left between them. Germline V CDR1 and CDR2: SQVTM, ANQGSEA. There are 14 residues in the CDR3. This chain's CDR3 is CSVEGRGAALEAFF. The CDR3 nucleotides read TGCAGCGTTGAAGGACGGGGGGCCGCACTTGAAGCTTTCTTT. The variable domain in full, completed from reference TRBV29-1 and TRBJ1-1, reads SAVISQKPSRDICQRGTSLTIQCQVDSQVTMMFWYRQQPGQSLTLIATANQGSEATYESGFVIDKFPISRPNLTFSTLTVSNMSPEDSSIYLCSVEGRGAALEAFFGQGTRLTVV.

Points on this clone: Within the sample, other DNA sequences also encode this same CDR3. V usage is TRBV18 and J usage is TRBJ1-2; TRBD1 agrees at 10 bases. Germline assignment: CDR1 KGHSH and CDR2 LQKENI. The CDR3 covers 15 residues. V was pared by 2 bases and J by 2 bases, with 2 bases of the junction left unmatched. This chain's CDR3 is CASSPAGQGNYGYTF. In DNA, the CDR3 is TGTGCCAGCTCACCAGCGGGACAGGGGAACTATGGCTACACCTTC.

The V call is TRBV19, the J call TRBJ1-4; 10 bases fit TRBD1. V shed 4 bases, J shed 8 bases, and the junction held 4 bases outside the gene matches. Germline values: CDR1 LNHDA, CDR2 SQIVND (reference sequence). This CDR3 has 14 amino acids. CDR3: CASSTDRGTEKLFF. The CDR3 DNA follows: TGTGCCAGTAGTACGGACAGGGGGACGGAAAAACTGTTTTTT. Together with reference TRBV19 and TRBJ1-4, the CDR3 gives the full variable domain: DGGITQSPKYLFRKEGQNVTLSCEQNLNHDAMYWYRQDPGQGLRLIYYSQIVNDFQKGDIAEGYSVSREKKESFPLTVTSAQKNPTAFYLCASSTDRGTEKLFFGSGTQLSVL.

The V and J genes are TRBV6-4 and TRBJ2-1; TRBD2 is a possible D gene (5 bases). CDR1 and CDR2 from the germline V gene are MRHNA and SNTAGT. CDR3 size: 11 residues. Trimming stripped 7 bases from V and 10 bases from J, with 11 bases between. The CDR3 sequence: CASTHCGEQFF. The CDR3 bases are TGTGCCAGCACCCACTGCGGGGAGCAGTTCTTC.

The V and J genes are TRBV19 and TRBJ1-2; D unresolved. The CDR3 is 16 residues long. Germline CDR1 reads LNHDA; CDR2 reads SQIVND (reference sequence). The V end lost 2 bases, the J end lost 5 bases, and 18 bases lay between the germline ends. This chain's CDR3 is CASSIQLLARTYGYTF. The CDR3 DNA sequence: TGTGCCAGTAGTATACAACTCCTCGCCCGAACGTATGGCTACACCTTC.

The chain has TRBV12-3 or TRBV12-4 and TRBJ2-1; TRBD1 agrees at 8 bases. This CDR3 has 13 amino acids. After removal of 3 bases from V and 9 bases from J, the junction contained 4 bases not matched to a gene. CDR3 sequence: CASSLFRGREQFF. The CDR3 coding sequence is TGTGCCAGCAGTTTGTTCAGGGGGCGTGAGCAGTTCTTC.

The chain uses TRBV7-3 and TRBJ1-1; tentatively, D is TRBD1 (6 bases). This CDR3 has 13 residues. Germline V lookup: CDR1 SGHTA, CDR2 FQGTGA. V gave up 7 bases and J gave up 0 bases, with 9 bases separating them. CDR3: CASKGQMNTEAFF. Written as DNA, the CDR3 is TGTGCCAGCAAAGGACAGATGAACACTGAAGCTTTCTTT.

The rearrangement links TRBV5-1 to TRBJ1-1, with 9 bases lining up with TRBD1. Germline V gives CDR1 SGHRS, CDR2 YFSETQ. Germline trimming cut 4 bases from V and 10 bases from J; bases unmatched to any gene: 5. The CDR3 contains 12 residues. The CDR3: CASSPTGGGAFF. The CDR3 DNA reads as TGCGCCAGCAGCCCGACAGGGGGGGGAGCTTTCTTT.

This clone was seen a single time. The chain recombines TRBV5-4 with TRBJ1-1; no clear D gene. The CDR3 is 13 residues long. In germline, CDR1 is SGHNT, CDR2 YYREEE (reference sequence). Trimming shortened V by 10 bases and J by 1 base, and 14 bases separated the two germline ends. CDR3 nucleotide sequence: TGTGCCGGGAGGGTATCGGGGAACACTGAAGCTTTCTTT. Translated: CAGRVSGNTEAFF.

V is TRBV18 and J is TRBJ1-1; 7 bases align to TRBD1. Germline loops: CDR1 KGHSH, CDR2 LQKENI. After removal of 8 bases from V and 5 bases from J, the junction contained 14 bases not matched to a gene. CDR3 length equals 15 residues. The DNA of the CDR3 is TGTGCCAGCCTAATTCGCGAGACAGGGCTTACTGAAGCTTTCTTT. Its translation is CASLIRETGLTEAFF.

V and J are TRBV18 and TRBJ1-1; D might be TRBD1 (6 bases). V lost 5 bases and J lost 8, with 15 bases in between. The length of the CDR3 is 13 residues. Germline values: CDR1 KGHSH, CDR2 LQKENI. CDR3: CASSRGTGTEAFF. Written as DNA, the CDR3 is TGTGCCAGCTCAAGGGGTACGGGGACAGAAGCTTTCTTT.

The chain recombines TRBV6-6 with TRBJ1-1; D may be TRBD1 (6 bases). V lost 6 bases to trimming and J lost 0 bases, with 11 bases between them. CDR3 size: 14 residues. CDR1 and CDR2 from the germline V gene are MNHNY and SVGAGI (reference sequence). The CDR3 sequence: CASRNREMNTEAFF. For the CDR3, the DNA is TGTGCCAGCAGAAACAGGGAAATGAACACTGAAGCTTTCTTT.

This rearrangement joins TRBV3-1 (or the pseudogene TRBV3-2) to TRBJ1-3; 8 bases are shared with TRBD1. CDR1 and CDR2 (germline): LGHDT, YNNKEL (reference sequence). After removal of 6 bases from V and 7 bases from J, the junction contained 11 bases not matched to a gene. CDR3 size: 15 residues. The chain's CDR3 is CASRLLQGESNTIYF. The CDR3 DNA is TGTGCCAGCAGGCTTCTACAGGGGGAGAGCAACACCATATATTTT.